Listed below are T cell receptor beta chains from one sample, sequenced in a study of blood T cell repertoires in COVID-19. Generated by immunoSEQ multiplex PCR, the TCRdb table keeps only in-frame clones and is missing some. The sample consists of around 250,000 clones, more than 75% of them appearing once. Sequencing used peripheral blood. These receptors all come from a woman in her 70s with active or convalescent COVID-19. CDR3s include the opening cysteine and the closing phenylalanine or tryptophan. Fields, in order: J gene, D gene, V gene, clone size, CDR3 protein, CDR3 DNA. The D gene is left open where the match is weak. Not every row has a clone size; where given, it reads once, few, many or a size class.

j_call: TRBJ2-7
d_call: .
v_call: TRBV5-1
clone_size: .
cdr3_aa: CASSLLLGPTGEQYF
cdr3_nt: TGCGCCAGCAGCCTTCTCCTGGGCCCAACGGGGGAGCAGTACTTC

j_call: TRBJ1-2
d_call: .
v_call: TRBV6-2/TRBV6-3
clone_size: .
cdr3_aa: CASSFWTNIYGYTF
cdr3_nt: TGTGCCAGCAGTTTCTGGACAAATATATATGGCTACACCTTC

j_call: TRBJ1-1
d_call: TRBD1
v_call: TRBV7-2
clone_size: .
cdr3_aa: CASSPTLGQGRTEAFF
cdr3_nt: TGTGCCAGCAGCCCAACCTTGGGACAGGGTCGCACTGAAGCTTTCTTT

j_call: TRBJ1-5
d_call: .
v_call: TRBV27
clone_size: .
cdr3_aa: CASTGTDHSNQPQHF
cdr3_nt: TGTGCCAGCACGGGAACAGACCATAGCAATCAGCCCCAGCATTTT

j_call: TRBJ1-1
d_call: .
v_call: TRBV6-2/TRBV6-3
clone_size: .
cdr3_aa: CASSQTGTSTEAFF
cdr3_nt: TGTGCCAGCAGCCAAACCGGGACAAGCACTGAAGCTTTCTTT

j_call: TRBJ2-3
d_call: TRBD2
v_call: TRBV9
clone_size: .
cdr3_aa: CASSKRTSGGSSSYTQYF
cdr3_nt: TGTGCCAGCAGCAAACGGACTAGCGGGGGGTCGAGTTCCTATACGCAGTATTTT

j_call: TRBJ1-1
d_call: TRBD1
v_call: TRBV19
clone_size: .
cdr3_aa: CASSLRQGDTEAFF
cdr3_nt: TGTGCCAGTAGTCTGCGACAGGGCGACACTGAAGCTTTCTTT

j_call: TRBJ2-5
d_call: TRBD2
v_call: TRBV10-2
clone_size: .
cdr3_aa: CASSDAGGKTQYF
cdr3_nt: TGCGCCAGCAGTGACGCGGGGGGCAAGACCCAGTACTTC

j_call: TRBJ1-1
d_call: .
v_call: TRBV4-3
clone_size: once
cdr3_aa: CASSQGAAMNTEAFF
cdr3_nt: TGCGCCAGCAGCCAAGGCGCGGCGATGAACACTGAAGCTTTCTTT

j_call: TRBJ2-7
d_call: .
v_call: TRBV10-2
clone_size: .
cdr3_aa: CASSEGGARYEQYF
cdr3_nt: TGCGCCAGCAGTGAGGGCGGGGCGCGGTACGAGCAGTACTTC

j_call: TRBJ2-7
d_call: TRBD1
v_call: TRBV6-5
clone_size: .
cdr3_aa: CASRDRGVSYEQYF
cdr3_nt: TGTGCCAGCAGAGACAGGGGGGTATCCTACGAGCAGTACTTC

j_call: TRBJ2-7
d_call: TRBD1
v_call: TRBV5-1
clone_size: many
cdr3_aa: CASSFRGREEQYF
cdr3_nt: TGCGCCAGCAGCTTCAGGGGGCGTGAAGAGCAGTACTTC

j_call: TRBJ1-6
d_call: TRBD1
v_call: TRBV19
clone_size: .
cdr3_aa: CATGQGKSPLHF
cdr3_nt: TGTGCCACGGGACAGGGGAAGTCACCCCTCCACTTT

j_call: TRBJ1-3
d_call: .
v_call: TRBV7-7
clone_size: .
cdr3_aa: CASSPQTQGLSGNTIYF
cdr3_nt: TGTGCCAGCAGCCCTCAAACACAGGGTCTCTCTGGAAACACCATATATTTT

j_call: TRBJ1-1
d_call: .
v_call: TRBV2
clone_size: once
cdr3_aa: CASSEVLQGNTEAFF
cdr3_nt: TGTGCCAGCAGTGAAGTTCTTCAGGGAAACACTGAAGCTTTCTTT

j_call: TRBJ1-3
d_call: .
v_call: TRBV9
clone_size: .
cdr3_aa: CASSVEGGLFGNTIYF
cdr3_nt: TGTGCCAGCAGCGTAGAAGGGGGACTATTCGGAAACACCATATATTTT

j_call: TRBJ1-4
d_call: TRBD1
v_call: TRBV6-4
clone_size: .
cdr3_aa: CASSSQGGIEKLFF
cdr3_nt: TGTGCCAGCAGTTCCCAGGGGGGAATTGAAAAACTGTTTTTT

j_call: TRBJ2-7
d_call: TRBD1
v_call: TRBV28
clone_size: .
cdr3_aa: CASSQQGAITYEQYF
cdr3_nt: TGTGCCAGCAGTCAACAGGGGGCGATTACCTACGAGCAGTACTTC

j_call: TRBJ2-7
d_call: .
v_call: TRBV5-5
clone_size: once
cdr3_aa: CASSLDRGFEQYF
cdr3_nt: TGTGCCAGCAGCCTCGATCGGGGATTCGAGCAGTACTTC

j_call: TRBJ2-7
d_call: .
v_call: TRBV7-2
clone_size: .
cdr3_aa: CASSPQGNYEQYF
cdr3_nt: TGTGCCAGCAGCCCCCAGGGTAACTACGAGCAGTACTTC

j_call: TRBJ1-1
d_call: .
v_call: TRBV10-2
clone_size: .
cdr3_aa: CASSERHHTEAFF
cdr3_nt: TGCGCCAGCAGTGAGCGACATCACACTGAAGCTTTCTTT

j_call: TRBJ2-2
d_call: .
v_call: TRBV14
clone_size: .
cdr3_aa: CASSQDRAGELFF
cdr3_nt: TGTGCCAGCAGCCAAGACAGGGCTGGGGAGCTGTTTTTT

j_call: TRBJ2-3
d_call: .
v_call: TRBV13
clone_size: .
cdr3_aa: CASSPPEGKSTQYF
cdr3_nt: TGTGCCAGCAGCCCACCAGAGGGTAAGAGTACGCAGTATTTT

j_call: TRBJ1-5
d_call: .
v_call: TRBV5-1
clone_size: .
cdr3_aa: CASSLGEMEPQHF
cdr3_nt: TGCGCCAGCAGCTTGGGAGAGATGGAGCCCCAGCATTTT

j_call: TRBJ1-5
d_call: .
v_call: TRBV4-3
clone_size: .
cdr3_aa: CASSQDGRASQPQHF
cdr3_nt: TGCGCCAGCAGCCAAGATGGCAGGGCGTCTCAGCCCCAGCATTTT

j_call: TRBJ2-5
d_call: TRBD2
v_call: TRBV6-1
clone_size: .
cdr3_aa: CASSPLAVETQYF
cdr3_nt: TGTGCCAGCAGTCCTCTAGCGGTGGAGACCCAGTACTTC

j_call: TRBJ1-1
d_call: .
v_call: TRBV9
clone_size: once
cdr3_aa: CASSAQVNTEAFF
cdr3_nt: TGTGCCAGCAGCGCACAGGTGAACACTGAAGCTTTCTTT

j_call: TRBJ2-2
d_call: .
v_call: TRBV24-1
clone_size: .
cdr3_aa: CATSDRNGKPIGGELFF
cdr3_nt: TGTGCCACCAGTGACCGAAACGGGAAGCCCATAGGTGGGGAGCTGTTTTTT

j_call: TRBJ1-5
d_call: .
v_call: TRBV19
clone_size: .
cdr3_aa: CASKGGRDYSNQPQHF
cdr3_nt: TGTGCCAGTAAGGGTGGCAGGGATTATAGCAATCAGCCCCAGCATTTT

j_call: TRBJ1-2
d_call: TRBD1
v_call: TRBV24-1
clone_size: few
cdr3_aa: CATSESDRDPGANYGYTF
cdr3_nt: TGTGCCACCAGTGAAAGCGACAGGGACCCAGGGGCTAACTATGGCTACACCTTC

j_call: TRBJ1-2
d_call: TRBD1
v_call: TRBV18
clone_size: .
cdr3_aa: CASSPPADRGRLGYGYTF
cdr3_nt: TGTGCCAGCTCACCACCGGCGGACAGGGGGCGTCTCGGCTATGGCTACACCTTC

j_call: TRBJ2-3
d_call: .
v_call: TRBV10-1
clone_size: .
cdr3_aa: CASSFSDTQYF
cdr3_nt: TGCGCCAGCAGTTTCTCCGATACGCAGTATTTT

j_call: TRBJ2-1
d_call: TRBD2
v_call: TRBV24-1
clone_size: .
cdr3_aa: CATSPSGTSGGRLYNEQFF
cdr3_nt: TGTGCCACCAGCCCTTCCGGGACTAGCGGGGGGCGATTGTACAATGAGCAGTTCTTC